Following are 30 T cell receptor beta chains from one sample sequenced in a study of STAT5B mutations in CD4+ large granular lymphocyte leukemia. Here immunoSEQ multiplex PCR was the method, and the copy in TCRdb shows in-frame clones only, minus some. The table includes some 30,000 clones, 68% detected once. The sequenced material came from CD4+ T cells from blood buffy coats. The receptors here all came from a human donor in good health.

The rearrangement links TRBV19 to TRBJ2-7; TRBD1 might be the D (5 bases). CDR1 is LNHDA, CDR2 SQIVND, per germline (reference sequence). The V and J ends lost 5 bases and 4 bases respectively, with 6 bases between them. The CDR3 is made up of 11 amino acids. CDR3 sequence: CASSGAYEQYF. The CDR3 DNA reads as TGTGCCAGTAGTGGGGCGTACGAGCAGTACTTC.

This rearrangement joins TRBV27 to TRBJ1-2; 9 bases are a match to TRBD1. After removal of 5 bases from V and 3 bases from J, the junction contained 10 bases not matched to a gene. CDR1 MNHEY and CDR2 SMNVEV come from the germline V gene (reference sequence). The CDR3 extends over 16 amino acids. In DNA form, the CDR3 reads TGTGCCAGCAGTGTTAACCCGGGACAGGGACACTATGGCTACACCTTC. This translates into CASSVNPGQGHYGYTF.

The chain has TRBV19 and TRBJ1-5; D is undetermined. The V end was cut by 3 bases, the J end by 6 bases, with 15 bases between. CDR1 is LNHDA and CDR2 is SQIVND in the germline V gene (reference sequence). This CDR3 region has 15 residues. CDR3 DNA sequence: TGTGCCAGTAGTATCCTAGGCGGGGTGCCTCAGCCCCAGCATTTT. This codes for CASSILGGVPQPQHF. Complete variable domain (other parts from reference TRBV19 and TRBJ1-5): DGGITQSPKYLFRKEGQNVTLSCEQNLNHDAMYWYRQDPGQGLRLIYYSQIVNDFQKGDIAEGYSVSREKKESFPLTVTSAQKNPTAFYLCASSILGGVPQPQHFGDGTRLSIL.

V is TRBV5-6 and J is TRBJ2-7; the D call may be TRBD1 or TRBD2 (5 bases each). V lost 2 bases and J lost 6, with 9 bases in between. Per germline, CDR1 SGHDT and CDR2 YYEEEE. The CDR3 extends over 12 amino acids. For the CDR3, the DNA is TGTGCCAGCAGCTTACAGGCGGGCGAGCAGTACTTC. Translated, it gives CASSLQAGEQYF.

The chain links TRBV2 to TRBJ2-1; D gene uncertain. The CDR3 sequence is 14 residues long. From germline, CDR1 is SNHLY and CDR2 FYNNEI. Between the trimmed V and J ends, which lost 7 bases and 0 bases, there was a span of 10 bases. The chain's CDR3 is CASNQRSSYNEQFF. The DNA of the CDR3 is TGTGCCAGCAATCAGAGGAGCTCCTACAATGAGCAGTTCTTC.

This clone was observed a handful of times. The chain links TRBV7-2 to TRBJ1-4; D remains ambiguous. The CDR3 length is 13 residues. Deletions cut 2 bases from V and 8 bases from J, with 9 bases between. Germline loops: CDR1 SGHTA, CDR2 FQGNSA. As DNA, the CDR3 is TGTGCCAGCAGCTTACGTATGGGCGAAAAACTGTTTTTT. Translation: CASSLRMGEKLFF.

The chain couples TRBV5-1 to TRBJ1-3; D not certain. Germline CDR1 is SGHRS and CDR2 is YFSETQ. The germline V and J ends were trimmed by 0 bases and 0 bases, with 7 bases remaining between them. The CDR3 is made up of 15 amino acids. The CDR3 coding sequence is TGCGCCAGCAGCTTGGTTGCGAACTCTGGAAACACCATATATTTT. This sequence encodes CASSLVANSGNTIYF.

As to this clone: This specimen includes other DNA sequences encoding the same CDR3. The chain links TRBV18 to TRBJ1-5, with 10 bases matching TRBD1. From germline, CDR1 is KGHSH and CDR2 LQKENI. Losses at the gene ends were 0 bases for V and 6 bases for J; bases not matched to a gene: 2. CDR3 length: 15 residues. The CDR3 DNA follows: TGTGCCAGCTCACCACCGGGACAGGGGCCTCAGCCCCAGCATTTT. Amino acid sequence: CASSPPGQGPQPQHF.

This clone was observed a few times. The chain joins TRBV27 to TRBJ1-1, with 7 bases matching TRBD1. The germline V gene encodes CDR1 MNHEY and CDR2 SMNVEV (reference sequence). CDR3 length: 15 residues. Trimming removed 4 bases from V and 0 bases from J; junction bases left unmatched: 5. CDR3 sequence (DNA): TGTGCCAGCAGTTCGGGGACAGTGATGAACACTGAAGCTTTCTTT. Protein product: CASSSGTVMNTEAFF.

The chain's CDR3 is CASSHRVNEKLFF. In nucleotides, the CDR3 is TGTGCCAGCAGCCACAGGGTTAATGAAAAACTGTTTTTT. The chain recombines TRBV7-6 with TRBJ1-4; the D gene is possibly TRBD1 (6 bases). Germline V lookup: CDR1 SGHVS, CDR2 FNYEAQ. V lost 5 bases and J lost 4, with 8 bases in between. There are 13 residues in the CDR3.

The CDR3 reads CASGEGGTDTQYF. The CDR3 DNA follows: TGTGCTAGCGGGGAGGGGGGCACAGATACGCAGTATTTT. The chain employs TRBV7-7 and TRBJ2-3, with TRBD2 matching over 8 bases. The CDR3 runs to 13 residues. Germline V lookup: CDR1 SSHAT, CDR2 FNYEAQ (reference sequence).

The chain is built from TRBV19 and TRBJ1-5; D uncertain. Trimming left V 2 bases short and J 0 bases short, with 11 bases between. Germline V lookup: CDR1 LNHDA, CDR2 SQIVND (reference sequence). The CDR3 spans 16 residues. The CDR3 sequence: CASSITGLNSNQPQHF. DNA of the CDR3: TGTGCCAGTAGTATAACCGGGCTGAATAGCAATCAGCCCCAGCATTTT.

This CDR3 is CASSNRGLNTQYF. CDR3 sequence (DNA): TGTGCCAGTAGTAATAGAGGGCTAAATACGCAGTATTTT. This rearrangement joins TRBV19 to TRBJ2-3; D possibly corresponds to TRBD2 (5 bases). V shed 4 bases and J shed 7 bases, with 12 bases lying between them. CDR1 LNHDA and CDR2 SQIVND come from the germline V gene (reference sequence). The CDR3 length is 13 residues.

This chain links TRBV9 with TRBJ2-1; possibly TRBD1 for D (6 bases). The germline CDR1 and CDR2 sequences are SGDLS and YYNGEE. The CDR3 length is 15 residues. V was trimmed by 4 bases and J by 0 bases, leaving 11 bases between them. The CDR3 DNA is TGTGCCAGCAGCATCAGGGGCAACTCCTACAATGAGCAGTTCTTC. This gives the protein CASSIRGNSYNEQFF.

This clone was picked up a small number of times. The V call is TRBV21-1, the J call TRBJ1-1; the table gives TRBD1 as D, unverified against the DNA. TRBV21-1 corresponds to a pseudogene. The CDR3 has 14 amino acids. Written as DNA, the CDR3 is TGTGCCAGCAGCACCCAGTATGTGAACACTGAAGCTTTCTTT. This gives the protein CASSTQYVNTEAFF.

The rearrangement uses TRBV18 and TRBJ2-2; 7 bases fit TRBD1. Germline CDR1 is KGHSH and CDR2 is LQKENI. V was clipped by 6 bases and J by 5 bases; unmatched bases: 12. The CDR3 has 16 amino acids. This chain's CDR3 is CASSLRQGASTGELFF. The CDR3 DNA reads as TGTGCCAGCTCCCTCAGACAGGGAGCTTCGACCGGGGAGCTGTTTTTT.

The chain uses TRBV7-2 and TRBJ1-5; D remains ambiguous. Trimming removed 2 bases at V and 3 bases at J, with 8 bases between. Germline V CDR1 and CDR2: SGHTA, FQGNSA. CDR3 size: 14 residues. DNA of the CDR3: TGTGCCAGCAGCTTAAGTAGCCTCAATCAGCCCCAGCATTTT. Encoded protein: CASSLSSLNQPQHF.

The CDR3 DNA follows: TGTGCCAGCAGCCAGCTCACCGGGGAGCTGTTTTTT. The encoded protein is CASSQLTGELFF. The chain links TRBV27 to TRBJ2-2, with no clear D. CDR3 length: 12 amino acids. V was pared by 6 bases and J by 4 bases, with 6 bases between. The V gene's germline CDR1 is MNHEY and CDR2 SMNVEV (reference sequence).

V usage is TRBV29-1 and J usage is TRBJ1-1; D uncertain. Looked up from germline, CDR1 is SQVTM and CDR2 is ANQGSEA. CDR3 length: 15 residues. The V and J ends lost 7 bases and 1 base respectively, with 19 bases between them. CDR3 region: CSGRAGSVGNTEAFF. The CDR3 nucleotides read TGCAGCGGCCGGGCGGGCAGTGTTGGGAACACTGAAGCTTTCTTT.

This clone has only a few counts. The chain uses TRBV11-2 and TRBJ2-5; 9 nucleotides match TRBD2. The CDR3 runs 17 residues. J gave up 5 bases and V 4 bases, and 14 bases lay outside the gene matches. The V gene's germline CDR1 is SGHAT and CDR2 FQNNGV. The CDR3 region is CASSSPPGLASLETQYF. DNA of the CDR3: TGTGCCAGCAGCTCCCCCCCAGGACTAGCGAGTCTGGAGACCCAGTACTTC.

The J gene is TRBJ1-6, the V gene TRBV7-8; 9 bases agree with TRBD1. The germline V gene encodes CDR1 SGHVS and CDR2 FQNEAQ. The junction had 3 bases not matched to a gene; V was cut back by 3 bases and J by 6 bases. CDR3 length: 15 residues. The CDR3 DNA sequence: TGTGCCAGCAGCTTGGACAGGGGACCTAATTCACCCCTCCACTTT. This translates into CASSLDRGPNSPLHF.

The CDR3 bases are TGTGCCAGCAGCCAGAGGACAGAACCGTACGGGACCCAGTACTTC. Translated, it gives CASSQRTEPYGTQYF. The chain carries TRBV14 and TRBJ2-5; the D gene is possibly TRBD1 (6 bases). The CDR3 is made up of 15 amino acids. Germline assignment: CDR1 SGHDN and CDR2 FVKESK. V was shortened by 3 bases and J by 7 bases, with 18 bases between the two germline ends.

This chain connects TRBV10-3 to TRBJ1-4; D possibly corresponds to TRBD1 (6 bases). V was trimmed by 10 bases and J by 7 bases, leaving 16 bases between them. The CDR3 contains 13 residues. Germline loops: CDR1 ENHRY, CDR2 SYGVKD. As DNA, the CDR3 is TGTGCCAGCGGGGACTCGGGGGCTGAAAAACTGTTTTTT. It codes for CASGDSGAEKLFF.

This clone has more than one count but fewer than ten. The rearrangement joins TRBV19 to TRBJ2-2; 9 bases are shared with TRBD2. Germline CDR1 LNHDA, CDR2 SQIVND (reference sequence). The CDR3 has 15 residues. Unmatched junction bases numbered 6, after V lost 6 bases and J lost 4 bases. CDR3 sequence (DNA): TGTGCCAGTAGGGGGGATAGCGGGGGCACCGGGGAGCTGTTTTTT. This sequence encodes CASRGDSGGTGELFF.

CDR3 sequence: CASSHGNSGGRTDTQYF. The CDR3 coding sequence is TGCGCCAGCAGCCACGGAAATAGCGGGGGCCGCACAGATACGCAGTATTTT. The rearrangement joins TRBV4-1 to TRBJ2-3; 9 bases are shared with TRBD2. Losses at the gene ends were 3 bases for V and 1 base for J; bases not matched to a gene: 8. This CDR3 is 17 amino acids long. Germline V gives CDR1 MGHRA, CDR2 YSYEKL.

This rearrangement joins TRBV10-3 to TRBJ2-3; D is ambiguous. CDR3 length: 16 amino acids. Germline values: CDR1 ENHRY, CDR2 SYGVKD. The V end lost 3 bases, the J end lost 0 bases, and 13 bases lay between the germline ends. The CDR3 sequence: CAISDLLGSSTDTQYF. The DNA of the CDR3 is TGTGCCATCAGTGACCTCCTAGGCTCTAGCACAGATACGCAGTATTTT.

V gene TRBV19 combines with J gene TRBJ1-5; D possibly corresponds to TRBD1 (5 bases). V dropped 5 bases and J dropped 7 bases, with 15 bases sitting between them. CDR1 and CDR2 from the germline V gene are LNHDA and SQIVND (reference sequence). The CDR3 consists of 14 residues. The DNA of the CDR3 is TGTGCCAGTAGTCCCGAGTTGGGGCGACAGCCCCAGCATTTT. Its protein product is CASSPELGRQPQHF.

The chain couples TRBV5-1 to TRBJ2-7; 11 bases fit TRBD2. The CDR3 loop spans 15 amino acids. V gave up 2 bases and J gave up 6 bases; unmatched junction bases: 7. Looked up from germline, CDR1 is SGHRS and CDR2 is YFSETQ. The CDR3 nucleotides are TGCGCCAGCAGCTTAGATAGCGGGGGGGCTTTCGAGCAGTACTTC. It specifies CASSLDSGGAFEQYF. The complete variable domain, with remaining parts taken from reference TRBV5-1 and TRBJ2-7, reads KAGVTQTPRYLIKTRGQQVTLSCSPISGHRSVSWYQQTPGQGLQFLFEYFSETQRNKGNFPGRFSGRQFSNSRSEMNVSTLELGDSALYLCASSLDSGGAFEQYFGPGTRLTVT.

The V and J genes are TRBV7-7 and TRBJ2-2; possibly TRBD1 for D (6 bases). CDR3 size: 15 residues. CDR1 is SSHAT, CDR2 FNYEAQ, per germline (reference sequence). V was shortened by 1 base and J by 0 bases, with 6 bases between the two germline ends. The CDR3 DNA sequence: TGTGCCAGCAGCTTAGGGACAGCGAACACCGGGGAGCTGTTTTTT. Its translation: CASSLGTANTGELFF.

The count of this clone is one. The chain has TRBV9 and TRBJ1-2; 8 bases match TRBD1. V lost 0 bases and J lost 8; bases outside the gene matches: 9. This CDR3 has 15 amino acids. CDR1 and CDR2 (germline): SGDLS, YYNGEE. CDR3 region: CASSVEVDRVEGYTF. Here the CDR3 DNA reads TGTGCCAGCAGCGTAGAGGTGGACAGGGTAGAAGGCTACACCTTC.